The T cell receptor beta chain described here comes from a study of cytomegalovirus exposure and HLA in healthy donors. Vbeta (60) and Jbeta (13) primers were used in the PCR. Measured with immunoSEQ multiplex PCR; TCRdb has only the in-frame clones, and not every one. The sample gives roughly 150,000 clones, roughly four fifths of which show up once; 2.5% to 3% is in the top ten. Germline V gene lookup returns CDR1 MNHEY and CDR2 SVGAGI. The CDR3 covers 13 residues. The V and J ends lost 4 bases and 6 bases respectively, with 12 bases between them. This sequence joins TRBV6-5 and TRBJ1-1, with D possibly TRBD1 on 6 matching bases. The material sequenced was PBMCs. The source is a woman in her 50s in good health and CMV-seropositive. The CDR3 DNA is TGTGCCAGCAGTTCAACCGACAGGTCTGAAGCTTTCTTT. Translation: CASSSTDRSEAFF.